This T cell receptor (beta chain) was obtained from a study of blood T cells in healthy people across ages. Overall study: Capture by template switching was about one barcoded beta molecule per two T cells.

Remarks on this clonotype: No antigen is known for it. At one end, the junction sequence differs from germline, possibly due to a read error.

A sample-barcoded 5' primer and a J-beta primer mix were used in a second PCR of about 7 to 12 cycles. Via MiXCR, TCRdb re-called the 5' RACE reads, giving one row per CDR3 protein. The table records about 1.8 million distinct CDR3 sequences, 49% of them present only once. Around 10 milliliters of peripheral blood were drawn from each donor. Study observations and caveats: Long-lived and aged donors differed, with more naive CD4+ cells and higher diversity in the long-lived. A strong correlation was found between TCR beta diversity and the percentage of naive T cells.

Material: blood. The receptor was derived from a woman between 40 and 55 years old in good health.

CDR3 DNA sequence: TGTGTCAGCAGCCGTACTGGGACCGGACTGTCGAATGAGCAGTTCTTC. This sequence encodes CVSSRTGTGLSNEQFF. V and J are TRBV7-8 and TRBJ2-1, with D perhaps matching TRBD1 or TRBD2 (5 bases each). There are 16 residues in the CDR3. Germline V gene data show CDR1 as SGHVS and CDR2 as FQNEAQ.